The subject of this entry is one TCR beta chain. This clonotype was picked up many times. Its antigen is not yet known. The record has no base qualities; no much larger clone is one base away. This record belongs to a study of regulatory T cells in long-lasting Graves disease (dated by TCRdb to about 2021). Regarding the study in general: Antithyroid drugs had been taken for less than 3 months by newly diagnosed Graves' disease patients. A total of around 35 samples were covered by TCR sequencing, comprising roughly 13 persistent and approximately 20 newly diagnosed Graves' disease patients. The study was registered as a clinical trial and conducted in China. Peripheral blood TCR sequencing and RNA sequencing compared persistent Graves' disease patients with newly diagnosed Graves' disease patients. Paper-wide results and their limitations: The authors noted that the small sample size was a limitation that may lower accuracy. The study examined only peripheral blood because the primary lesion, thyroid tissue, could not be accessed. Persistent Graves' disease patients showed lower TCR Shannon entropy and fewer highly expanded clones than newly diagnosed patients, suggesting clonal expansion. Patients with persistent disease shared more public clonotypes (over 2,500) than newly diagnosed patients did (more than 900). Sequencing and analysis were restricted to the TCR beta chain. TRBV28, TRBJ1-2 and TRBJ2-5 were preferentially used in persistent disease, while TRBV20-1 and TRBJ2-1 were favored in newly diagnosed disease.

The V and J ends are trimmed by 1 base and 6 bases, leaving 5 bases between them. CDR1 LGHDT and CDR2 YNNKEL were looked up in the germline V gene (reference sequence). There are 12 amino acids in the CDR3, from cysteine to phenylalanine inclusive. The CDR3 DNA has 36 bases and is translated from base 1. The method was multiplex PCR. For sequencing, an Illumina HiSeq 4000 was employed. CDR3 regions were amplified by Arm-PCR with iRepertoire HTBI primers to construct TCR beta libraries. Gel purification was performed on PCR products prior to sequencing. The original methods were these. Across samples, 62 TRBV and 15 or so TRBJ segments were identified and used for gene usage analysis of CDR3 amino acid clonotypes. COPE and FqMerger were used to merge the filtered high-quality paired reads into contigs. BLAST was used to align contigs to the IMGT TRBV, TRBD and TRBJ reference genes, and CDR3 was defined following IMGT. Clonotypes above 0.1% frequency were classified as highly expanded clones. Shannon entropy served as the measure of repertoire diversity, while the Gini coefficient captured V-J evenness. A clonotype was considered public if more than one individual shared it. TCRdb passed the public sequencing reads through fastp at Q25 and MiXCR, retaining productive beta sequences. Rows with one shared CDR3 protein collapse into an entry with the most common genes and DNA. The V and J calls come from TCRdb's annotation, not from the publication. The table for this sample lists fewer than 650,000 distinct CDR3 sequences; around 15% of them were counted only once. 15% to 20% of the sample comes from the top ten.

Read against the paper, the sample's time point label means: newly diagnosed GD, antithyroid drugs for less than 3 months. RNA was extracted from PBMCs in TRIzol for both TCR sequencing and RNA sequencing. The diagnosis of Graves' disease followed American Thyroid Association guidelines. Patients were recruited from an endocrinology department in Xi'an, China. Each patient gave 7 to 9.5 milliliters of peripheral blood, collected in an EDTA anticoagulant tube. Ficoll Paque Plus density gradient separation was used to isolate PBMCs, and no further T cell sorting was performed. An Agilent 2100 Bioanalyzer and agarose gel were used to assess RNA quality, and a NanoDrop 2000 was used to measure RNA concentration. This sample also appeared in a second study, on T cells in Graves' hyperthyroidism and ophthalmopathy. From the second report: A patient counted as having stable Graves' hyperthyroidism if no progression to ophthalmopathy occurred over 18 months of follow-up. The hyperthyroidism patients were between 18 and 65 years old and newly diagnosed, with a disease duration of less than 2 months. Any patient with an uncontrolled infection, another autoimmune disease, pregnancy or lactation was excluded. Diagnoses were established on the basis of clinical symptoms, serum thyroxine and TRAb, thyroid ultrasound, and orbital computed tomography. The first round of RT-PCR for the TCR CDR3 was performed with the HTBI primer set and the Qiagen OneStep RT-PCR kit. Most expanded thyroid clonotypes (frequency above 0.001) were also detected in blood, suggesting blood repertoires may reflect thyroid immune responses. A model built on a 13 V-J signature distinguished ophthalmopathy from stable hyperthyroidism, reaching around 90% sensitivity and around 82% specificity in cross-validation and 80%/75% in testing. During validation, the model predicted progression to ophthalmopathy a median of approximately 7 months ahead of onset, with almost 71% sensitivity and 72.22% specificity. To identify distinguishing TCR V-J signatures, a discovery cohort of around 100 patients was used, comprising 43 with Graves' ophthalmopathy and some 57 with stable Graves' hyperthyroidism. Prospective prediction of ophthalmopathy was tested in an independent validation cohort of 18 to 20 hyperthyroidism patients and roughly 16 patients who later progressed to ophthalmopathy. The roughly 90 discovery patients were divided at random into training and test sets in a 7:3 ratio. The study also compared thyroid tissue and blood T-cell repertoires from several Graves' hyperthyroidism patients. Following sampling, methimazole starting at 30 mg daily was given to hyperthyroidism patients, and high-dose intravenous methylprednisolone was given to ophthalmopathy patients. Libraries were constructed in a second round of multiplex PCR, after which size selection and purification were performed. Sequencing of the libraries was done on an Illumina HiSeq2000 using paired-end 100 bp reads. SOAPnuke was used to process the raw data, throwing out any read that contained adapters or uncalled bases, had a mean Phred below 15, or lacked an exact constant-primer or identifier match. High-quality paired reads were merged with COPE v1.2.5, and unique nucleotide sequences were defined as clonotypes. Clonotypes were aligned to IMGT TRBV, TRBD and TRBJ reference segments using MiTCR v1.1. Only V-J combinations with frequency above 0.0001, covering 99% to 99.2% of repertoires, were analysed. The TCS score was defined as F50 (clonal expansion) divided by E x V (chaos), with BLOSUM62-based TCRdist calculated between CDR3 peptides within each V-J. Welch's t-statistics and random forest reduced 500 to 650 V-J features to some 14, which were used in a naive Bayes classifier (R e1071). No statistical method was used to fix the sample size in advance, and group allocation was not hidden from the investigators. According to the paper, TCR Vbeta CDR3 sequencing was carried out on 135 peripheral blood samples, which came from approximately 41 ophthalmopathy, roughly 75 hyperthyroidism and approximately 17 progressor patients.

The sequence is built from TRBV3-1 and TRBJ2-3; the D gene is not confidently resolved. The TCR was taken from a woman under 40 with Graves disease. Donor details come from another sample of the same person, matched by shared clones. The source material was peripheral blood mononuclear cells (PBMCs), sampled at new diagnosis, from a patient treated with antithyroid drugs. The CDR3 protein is CASSQGRDTQYF. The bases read TGTGCCAGCAGCCAAGGGCGGGATACGCAGTATTTT.